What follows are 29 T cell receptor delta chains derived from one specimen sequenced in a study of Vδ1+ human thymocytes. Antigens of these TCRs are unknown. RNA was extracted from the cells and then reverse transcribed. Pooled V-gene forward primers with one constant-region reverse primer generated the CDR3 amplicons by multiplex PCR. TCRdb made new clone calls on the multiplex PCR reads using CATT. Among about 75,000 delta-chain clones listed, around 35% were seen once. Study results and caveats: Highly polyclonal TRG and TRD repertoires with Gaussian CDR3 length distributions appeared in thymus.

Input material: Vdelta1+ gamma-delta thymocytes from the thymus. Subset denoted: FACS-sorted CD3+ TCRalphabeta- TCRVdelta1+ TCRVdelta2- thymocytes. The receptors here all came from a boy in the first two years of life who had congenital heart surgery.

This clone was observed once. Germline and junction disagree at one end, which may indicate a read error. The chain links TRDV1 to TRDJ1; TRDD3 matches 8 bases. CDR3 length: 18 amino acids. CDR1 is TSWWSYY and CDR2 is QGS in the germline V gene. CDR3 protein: CALGELPYWGFPTDKPIF. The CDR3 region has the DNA TGTGCTCTTGGGGAATTGCCGTACTGGGGGTTCCCCACCGATAAACCCATCTTT.

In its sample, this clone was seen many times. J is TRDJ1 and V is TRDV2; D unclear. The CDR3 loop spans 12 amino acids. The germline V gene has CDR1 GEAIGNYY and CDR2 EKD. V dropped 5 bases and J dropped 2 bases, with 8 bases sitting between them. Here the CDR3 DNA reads TGTGCCTGTGTGCTGCCGACCGATAAACTCATCTTT. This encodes CACVLPTDKLIF.

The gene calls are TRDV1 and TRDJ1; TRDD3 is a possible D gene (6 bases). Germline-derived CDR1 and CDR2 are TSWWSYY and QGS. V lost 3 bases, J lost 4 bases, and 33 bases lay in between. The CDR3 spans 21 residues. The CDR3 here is CALGDATHASRVDWAGDKLIF. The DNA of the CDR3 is TGTGCTCTTGGGGACGCCACCCATGCTTCTCGAGTGGACTGGGCTGGCGATAAACTCATCTTT.

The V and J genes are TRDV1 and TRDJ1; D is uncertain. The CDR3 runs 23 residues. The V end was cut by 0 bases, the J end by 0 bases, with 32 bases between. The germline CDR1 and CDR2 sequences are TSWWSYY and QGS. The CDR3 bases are TGTGCTCTTGGGGAACTATTTCCGGGTGCTTTTGAGGCCTCTGCGCTGTACACCGATAAACTCATCTTT. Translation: CALGELFPGAFEASALYTDKLIF.

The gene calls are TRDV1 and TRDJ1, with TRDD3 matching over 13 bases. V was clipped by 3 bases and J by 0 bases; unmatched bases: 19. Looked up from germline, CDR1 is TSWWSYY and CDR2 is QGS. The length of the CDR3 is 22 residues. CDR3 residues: CALGEPSLPVLGDTGYTDKLIF. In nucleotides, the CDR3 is TGTGCTCTTGGGGAGCCTAGTCTCCCCGTACTGGGGGATACGGGGTACACCGATAAACTCATCTTT.

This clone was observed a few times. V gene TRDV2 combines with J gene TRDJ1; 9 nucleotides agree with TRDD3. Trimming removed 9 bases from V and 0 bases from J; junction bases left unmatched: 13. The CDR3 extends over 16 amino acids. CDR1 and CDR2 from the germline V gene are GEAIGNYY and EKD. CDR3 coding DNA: TGTGCCACCTGGTACTGGGGGACACCGTACACCGATAAACTCATCTTT. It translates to CATWYWGTPYTDKLIF.

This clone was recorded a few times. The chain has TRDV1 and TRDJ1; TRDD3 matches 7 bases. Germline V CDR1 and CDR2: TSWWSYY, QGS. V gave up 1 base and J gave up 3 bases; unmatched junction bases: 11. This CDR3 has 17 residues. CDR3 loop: CALGEPDVGGSADKLIF. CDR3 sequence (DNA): TGTGCTCTTGGGGAACCCGACGTCGGGGGATCAGCCGATAAACTCATCTTT.

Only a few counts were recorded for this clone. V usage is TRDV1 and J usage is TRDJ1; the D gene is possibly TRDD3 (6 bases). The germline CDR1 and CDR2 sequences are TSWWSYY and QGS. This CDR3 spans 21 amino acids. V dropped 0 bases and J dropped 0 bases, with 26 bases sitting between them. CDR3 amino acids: CALGELAPAGDEPVNTDKLIF. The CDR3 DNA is TGTGCTCTTGGGGAACTAGCTCCTGCGGGGGACGAACCCGTAAACACCGATAAACTCATCTTT.

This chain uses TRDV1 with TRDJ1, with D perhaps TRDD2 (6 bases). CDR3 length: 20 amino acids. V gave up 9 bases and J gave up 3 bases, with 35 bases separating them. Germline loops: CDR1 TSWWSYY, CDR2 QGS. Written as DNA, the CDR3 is TGTGCTCTGACCGAGACCTTCCCCGGGGCTTACTTACAAAGATCCGATAAACTCATCTTT. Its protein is CALTETFPGAYLQRSDKLIF.

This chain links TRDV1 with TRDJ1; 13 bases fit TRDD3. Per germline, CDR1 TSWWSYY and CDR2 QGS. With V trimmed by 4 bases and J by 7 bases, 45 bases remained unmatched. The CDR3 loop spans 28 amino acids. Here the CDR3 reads CALGGRDSSQPHIYPLTGGYAGRLKLIF. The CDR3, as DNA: TGTGCTCTTGGGGGCAGGGACTCTTCCCAGCCTCACATCTACCCCCTTACTGGGGGATACGCGGGGCGCCTTAAACTCATCTTT.

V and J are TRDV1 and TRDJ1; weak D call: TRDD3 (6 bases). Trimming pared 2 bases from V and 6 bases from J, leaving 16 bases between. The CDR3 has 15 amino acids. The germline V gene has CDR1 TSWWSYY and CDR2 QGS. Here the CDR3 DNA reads TGTGCTCTTGGGGAATTCGCAGGGGGACCCTATAAACTCATCTTT. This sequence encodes CALGEFAGGPYKLIF.

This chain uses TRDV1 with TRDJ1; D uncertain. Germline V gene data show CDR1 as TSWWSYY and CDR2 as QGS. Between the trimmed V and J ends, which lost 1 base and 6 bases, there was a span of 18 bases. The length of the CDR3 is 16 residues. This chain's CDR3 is CALGERVPVCLNKLIF. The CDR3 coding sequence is TGTGCTCTTGGGGAACGAGTGCCCGTGTGCCTCAATAAACTCATCTTT.

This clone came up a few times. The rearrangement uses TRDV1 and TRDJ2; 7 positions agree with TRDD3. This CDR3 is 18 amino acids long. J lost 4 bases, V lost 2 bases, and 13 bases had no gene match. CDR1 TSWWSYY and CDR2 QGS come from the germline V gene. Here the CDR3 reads CALGEGSRGLGKTAQLFF. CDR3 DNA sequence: TGTGCTCTTGGGGAAGGTTCGAGGGGACTGGGGAAGACAGCACAACTCTTCTTT.

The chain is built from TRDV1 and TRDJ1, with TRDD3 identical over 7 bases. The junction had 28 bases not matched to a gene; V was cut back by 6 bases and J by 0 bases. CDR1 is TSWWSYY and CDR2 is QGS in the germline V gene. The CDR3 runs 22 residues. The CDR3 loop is CALGRASPTWGFSVPYTDKLIF. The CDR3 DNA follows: TGTGCTCTTGGTCGGGCCTCACCGACCTGGGGGTTCTCCGTTCCGTACACCGATAAACTCATCTTT.

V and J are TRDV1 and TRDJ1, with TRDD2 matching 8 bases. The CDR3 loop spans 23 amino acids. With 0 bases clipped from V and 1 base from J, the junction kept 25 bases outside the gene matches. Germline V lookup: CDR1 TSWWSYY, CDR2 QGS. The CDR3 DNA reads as TGTGCTCTTGGGGAACTTGCCCGGGCCAACTTCCTACGAGAGGGGGACCCCACCGATAAACTCATCTTT. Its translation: CALGELARANFLREGDPTDKLIF.

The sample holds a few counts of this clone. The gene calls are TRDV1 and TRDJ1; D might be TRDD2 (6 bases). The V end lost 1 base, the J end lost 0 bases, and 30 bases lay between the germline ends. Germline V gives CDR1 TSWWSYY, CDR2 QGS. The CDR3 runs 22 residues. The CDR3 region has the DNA TGTGCTCTTGGGGAACCAGCCTCCTACCGTAACGGGATGAGCCGGTACACCGATAAACTCATCTTT. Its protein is CALGEPASYRNGMSRYTDKLIF.

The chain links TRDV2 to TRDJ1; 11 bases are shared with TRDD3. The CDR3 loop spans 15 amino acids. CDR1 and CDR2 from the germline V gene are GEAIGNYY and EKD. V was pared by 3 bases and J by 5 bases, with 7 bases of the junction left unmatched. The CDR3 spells CACDDGGYAGDKLIF. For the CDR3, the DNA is TGTGCCTGTGACGATGGGGGATACGCGGGGGATAAACTCATCTTT.

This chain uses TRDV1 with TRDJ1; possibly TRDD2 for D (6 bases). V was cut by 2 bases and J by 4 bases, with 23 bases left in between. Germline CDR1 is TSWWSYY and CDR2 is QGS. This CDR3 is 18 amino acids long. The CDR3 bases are TGTGCTCTTGGGGAATCCCATCCTTCCCGCTGCCGGCGCGATAAACTCATCTTT. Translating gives CALGESHPSRCRRDKLIF.

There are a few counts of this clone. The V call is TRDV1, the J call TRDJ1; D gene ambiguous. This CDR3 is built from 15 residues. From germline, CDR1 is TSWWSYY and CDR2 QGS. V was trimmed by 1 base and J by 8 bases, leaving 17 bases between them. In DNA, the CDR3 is TGTGCTCTTGGGGAACCCCGGAATCATAGGAAAAAACTCATCTTT. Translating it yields CALGEPRNHRKKLIF.

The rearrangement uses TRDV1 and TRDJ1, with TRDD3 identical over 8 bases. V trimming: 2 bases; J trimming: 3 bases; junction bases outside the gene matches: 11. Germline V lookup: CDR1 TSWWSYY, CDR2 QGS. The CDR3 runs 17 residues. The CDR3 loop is CALGESLRGDISDKLIF. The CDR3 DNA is TGTGCTCTTGGGGAATCCCTAAGGGGGGATATATCCGATAAACTCATCTTT.

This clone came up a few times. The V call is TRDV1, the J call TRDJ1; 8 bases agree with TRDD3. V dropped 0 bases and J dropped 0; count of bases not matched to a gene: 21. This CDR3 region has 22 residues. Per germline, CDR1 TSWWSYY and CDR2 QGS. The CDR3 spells CALGELVSPYWGFLPHTDKLIF. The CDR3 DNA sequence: TGTGCTCTTGGGGAACTAGTCTCCCCGTACTGGGGGTTCCTTCCCCACACCGATAAACTCATCTTT.

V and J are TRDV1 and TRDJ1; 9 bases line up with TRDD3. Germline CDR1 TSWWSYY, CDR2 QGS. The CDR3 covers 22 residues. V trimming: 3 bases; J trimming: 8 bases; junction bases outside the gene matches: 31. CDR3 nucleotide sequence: TGTGCTCTTGGGGAGATAACACCCCCCTACGTTCTGGGGGATTACCAAATACCCAAACTCATCTTT. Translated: CALGEITPPYVLGDYQIPKLIF.

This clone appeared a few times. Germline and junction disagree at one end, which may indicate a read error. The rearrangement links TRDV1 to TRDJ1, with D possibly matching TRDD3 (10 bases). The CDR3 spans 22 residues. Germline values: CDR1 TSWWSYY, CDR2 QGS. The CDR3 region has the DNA TGTGCTCTTGGAGAACGGCGCCTTCCTACGCTGGGGGATAGCTCAGTATACGATAAACTCATCTTT. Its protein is CALGERRLPTLGDSSVYDKLIF.

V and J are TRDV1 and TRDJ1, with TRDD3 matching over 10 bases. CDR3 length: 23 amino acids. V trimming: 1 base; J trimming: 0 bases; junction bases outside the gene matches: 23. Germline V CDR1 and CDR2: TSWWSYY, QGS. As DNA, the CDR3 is TGTGCTCTTGGGGAACAACGACACCCCGCACTGGGGGATCCCTTTCTGTACACCGATAAACTCATCTTT. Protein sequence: CALGEQRHPALGDPFLYTDKLIF.

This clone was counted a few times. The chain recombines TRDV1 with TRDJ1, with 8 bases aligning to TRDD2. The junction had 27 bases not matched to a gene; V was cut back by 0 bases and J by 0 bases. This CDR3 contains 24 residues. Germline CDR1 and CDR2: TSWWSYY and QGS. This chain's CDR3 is CALGELGVLGLPRVGGLYTDKLIF. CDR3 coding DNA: TGTGCTCTTGGGGAACTAGGAGTGCTGGGCCTTCCTAGGGTTGGGGGGTTGTACACCGATAAACTCATCTTT.

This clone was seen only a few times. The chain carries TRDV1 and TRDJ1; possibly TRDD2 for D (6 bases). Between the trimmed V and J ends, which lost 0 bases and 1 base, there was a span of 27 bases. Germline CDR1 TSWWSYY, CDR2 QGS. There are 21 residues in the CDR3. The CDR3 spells CALGELSYLALTEKGTDKLIF. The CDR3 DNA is TGTGCTCTTGGGGAACTGTCCTACTTAGCACTTACCGAGAAGGGCACCGATAAACTCATCTTT.

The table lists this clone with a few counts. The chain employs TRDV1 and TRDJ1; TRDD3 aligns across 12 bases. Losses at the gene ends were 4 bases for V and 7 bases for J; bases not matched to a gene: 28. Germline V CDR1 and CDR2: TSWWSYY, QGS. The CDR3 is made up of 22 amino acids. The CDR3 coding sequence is TGTGCTCTTGGGGGAACGAGGAACGGTGTTCCCTTTACTGGGGGATACTTGGCTAAACTCATCTTT. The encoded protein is CALGGTRNGVPFTGGYLAKLIF.

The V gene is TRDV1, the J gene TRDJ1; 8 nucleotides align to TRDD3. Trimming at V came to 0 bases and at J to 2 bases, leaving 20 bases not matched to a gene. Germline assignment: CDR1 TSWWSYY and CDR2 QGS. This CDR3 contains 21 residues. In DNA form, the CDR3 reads TGTGCTCTTGGGGAACTAGTAGGTGGACCGGGGGATATAGTTCATACCGATAAACTCATCTTT. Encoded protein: CALGELVGGPGDIVHTDKLIF.

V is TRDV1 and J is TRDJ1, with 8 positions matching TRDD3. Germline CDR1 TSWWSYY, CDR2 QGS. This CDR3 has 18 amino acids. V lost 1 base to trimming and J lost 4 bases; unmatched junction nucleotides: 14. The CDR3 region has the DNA TGTGCTCTTGGGGAACCTGGAATTGAGGGGATACTTGGCGATAAACTCATCTTT. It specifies CALGEPGIEGILGDKLIF.